This entry is about one TCR beta chain. The antigen remains undetermined. These data originate in a study of OX40 agonist ivuxolimab in advanced cancers. Study-level points and caveats: Expanded clones tended on average to be more numerous among CD8+ T cells than CD4+.

The V and J ends lost 4 bases and 0 bases respectively, with 10 bases between them. The CDR3 covers 15 residues. Per the germline V gene, CDR1 is SGHTA and CDR2 is FQGNSA. Sequencing used immunoSEQ multiplex PCR; TCRdb keeps in-frame clones, though not all of them. The sample yields some 77,000 clones, 86% seen once. The gene calls are TRBV7-2 and TRBJ1-3, with D unresolved. This receptor was identified in an adult with an advanced solid tumor such as melanoma, head and neck, liver or kidney cancer. Sequenced here: CD4+ or CD8+ T cells sorted from blood, sampled in a trial of the OX40 agonist ivuxolimab. The CDR3 nucleotides are TGTGCCAGCAGCTCCTCTTCGGCCTCTGGAAACACCATATATTTT. Amino acid sequence: CASSSSSASGNTIYF.